These 24 T cell receptor beta chains came from one sample sequenced in a study of blood T cell repertoires in COVID-19. Some clones are missing from TCRdb's copy, which holds only in-frame ones; the method was immunoSEQ multiplex PCR. The sample holds about 130,000 clones, roughly four fifths seen once. The sequenced sample was peripheral blood. Receptors were obtained from a human donor in a cohort sampled during active COVID-19.

The CDR3 DNA sequence: TGTGCCAGCAGTTTATATGGCGCGATAGGACAGGTTTATGGCTACACCTTC. Amino acids: CASSLYGAIGQVYGYTF. V and J are TRBV27 and TRBJ1-2, with 7 bases fitting TRBD1. The CDR3 consists of 17 residues. Germline-derived CDR1 and CDR2 are MNHEY and SMNVEV (reference sequence). V shed 1 base, J shed 5 bases, and the junction held 13 bases outside the gene matches.

The chain employs TRBV29-1 and TRBJ2-1; 10 bases map to TRBD1. Germline CDR1 reads SQVTM; CDR2 reads ANQGSEA. Trimming at V came to 3 bases and at J to 4 bases, leaving 3 bases not matched to a gene. The CDR3 length is 14 residues. CDR3 region: CSVEKDRGYNEQFF. CDR3 bases: TGCAGCGTTGAGAAGGACAGGGGGTACAATGAGCAGTTCTTC.

The chain joins TRBV2 to TRBJ2-1; 7 bases are a match to TRBD2. V dropped 1 base and J dropped 7; count of bases not matched to a gene: 7. From germline, CDR1 is SNHLY and CDR2 FYNNEI. The CDR3 is 15 residues long. The CDR3 region is CASSEDKLASNEQFF. The DNA of the CDR3 is TGTGCCAGCAGTGAAGACAAACTAGCGTCTAATGAGCAGTTCTTC.

The chain has TRBV14 and TRBJ2-7; possible D gene TRBD2, 6 bases. Per germline, CDR1 SGHDN and CDR2 FVKESK. CDR3 length equals 16 residues. V was cut by 0 bases and J by 4 bases, with 16 bases left in between. The CDR3 DNA is TGTGCCAGCAGCCAAGATCGAAGGCTAGCGCGTTACGAGCAGTACTTC. Residues: CASSQDRRLARYEQYF.

The gene calls are TRBV5-1 and TRBJ2-6; D is possibly TRBD1 (6 bases). CDR1 is SGHRS, CDR2 YFSETQ, per germline. CDR3 length: 19 amino acids. Deletions cut 0 bases from V and 3 bases from J, with 19 bases between. CDR3 bases: TGCGCCAGCAGCTTGGAATCCGCTACAGGGTATGGTGGGGCCAACGTCCTGACTTTC. This codes for CASSLESATGYGGANVLTF.

This sequence joins TRBV5-6 and TRBJ1-1; 8 bases line up with TRBD1. Looked up from germline, CDR1 is SGHDT and CDR2 is YYEEEE. The V and J ends lost 4 bases and 2 bases, in that order; junction bases with no gene match: 19. This CDR3 is built from 19 residues. The CDR3 DNA is TGTGCCAGCAGCCGCGAGATCCTGACAGGGGCGAAATCAAACACTGAAGCTTTCTTT. Translating it yields CASSREILTGAKSNTEAFF. The full variable domain, completed using reference TRBV5-6 and TRBJ1-1, is DAGVTQSPTHLIKTRGQQVTLRCSPKSGHDTVSWYQQALGQGPQFIFQYYEEEERQRGNFPDRFSGHQFPNYSSELNVNALLLGDSALYLCASSREILTGAKSNTEAFFGQGTRLTVV.

This clone was observed a handful of times. The chain joins TRBV30 to TRBJ1-3; tentative D call: TRBD1 (5 bases). Trimming cost V 0 bases and J 8 bases, with 17 bases left between them. CDR1 and CDR2 from the germline V gene are GTSNPN and SVGIG (reference sequence). The CDR3 contains 15 residues. CDR3 sequence (DNA): TGTGCCTGGAGTGTACTGGGGGGACTCGGGGACACCATATATTTT. Translation gives CAWSVLGGLGDTIYF.

The rearrangement links TRBV27 to TRBJ2-7; TRBD1 is a possible D gene (6 bases). This CDR3 contains 15 residues. The V gene lost 1 base and the J gene lost 5 bases, with 15 bases spanning the gap. Germline-derived CDR1 and CDR2 are MNHEY and SMNVEV (reference sequence). CDR3 in DNA: TGTGCCAGCAGTTTATGGGGCAGGGGTTACGACGAGCAGTACTTC. Translation gives CASSLWGRGYDEQYF.

V usage is TRBV18 and J usage is TRBJ2-1; 11 nucleotides line up with TRBD1. V dropped 5 bases and J dropped 6; count of bases not matched to a gene: 3. Germline lookup yields CDR1 KGHSH and CDR2 LQKENI. The CDR3 covers 14 residues. The CDR3 reads CASSGQGAVNEQFF. The CDR3 nucleotides read TGTGCCAGCTCAGGACAGGGGGCGGTCAATGAGCAGTTCTTC.

The chain combines TRBV4-1 with TRBJ1-2; weak D call: TRBD1 (5 bases). The CDR3 has 16 amino acids. The germline V gene has CDR1 MGHRA and CDR2 YSYEKL. With 0 bases removed from V and 0 bases from J, the gap between germline ends came to 11 bases. CDR3 protein: CASSQEPATANYGYTF. Written as DNA, the CDR3 is TGCGCCAGCAGCCAAGAGCCCGCGACAGCTAACTATGGCTACACCTTC.

The chain has TRBV14 and TRBJ2-5; TRBD2 matches at 11 bases. Germline V gene sequence: CDR1 SGHDN, CDR2 FVKESK. The CDR3 runs to 17 residues. Trimming took 2 bases from V and 2 from J; bases not matched to a gene: 7. CDR3 region: CASSQILAGVVQETQYF. The CDR3 DNA is TGTGCCAGCAGCCAAATACTAGCGGGGGTGGTACAAGAGACCCAGTACTTC.

The chain links TRBV19 to TRBJ2-5, with 11 bases identical to TRBD2. This CDR3 has 16 residues. The V and J ends lost 5 bases and 7 bases, in that order; junction bases with no gene match: 12. Germline V gene data show CDR1 as LNHDA and CDR2 as SQIVND (reference sequence). The CDR3 is CASSPWASGGQGTQYF. In nucleotides, the CDR3 is TGTGCCAGTAGTCCCTGGGCTAGCGGGGGGCAGGGGACCCAGTACTTC. The entire variable domain, with the rest obtained from reference TRBV19 and TRBJ2-5, is as follows: DGGITQSPKYLFRKEGQNVTLSCEQNLNHDAMYWYRQDPGQGLRLIYYSQIVNDFQKGDIAEGYSVSREKKESFPLTVTSAQKNPTAFYLCASSPWASGGQGTQYFGPGTRLLVL.

The chain carries TRBV6-5 and TRBJ1-2, with a possible D match to TRBD1 (5 bases). Germline-derived CDR1 and CDR2 are MNHEY and SVGAGI. CDR3 length: 16 amino acids. Between the trimmed V and J ends, which lost 2 bases and 8 bases, there was a span of 21 bases. In DNA form, the CDR3 reads TGTGCCAGCAGTTACGTACAGAAGGGGATCGGAATAGGCTACACCTTC. This translates into CASSYVQKGIGIGYTF.

The chain recombines TRBV7-7 with TRBJ2-1, with 11 bases identical to TRBD2. With V trimmed by 5 bases and J by 6 bases, 6 bases remained unmatched. The CDR3 sequence is 15 residues long. Germline V gene lookup returns CDR1 SSHAT and CDR2 FNYEAQ (reference sequence). CDR3 amino acids: CASSPGLAGGNEQFF. DNA of the CDR3: TGTGCCAGCAGCCCCGGACTAGCGGGTGGCAATGAGCAGTTCTTC.

The gene calls are TRBV19 and TRBJ1-1; D uncertain. Per germline, CDR1 LNHDA and CDR2 SQIVND (reference sequence). This CDR3 comprises 12 residues. Trimming shortened V by 4 bases and J by 1 base, and 4 bases separated the two germline ends. The DNA of the CDR3 is TGTGCCAGTAGTAATAAGAACACTGAAGCTTTCTTT. Residues: CASSNKNTEAFF.

The chain's CDR3 is CASSPDRVNTF. In DNA form, the CDR3 reads TGTGCCAGCAGCCCAGACAGGGTAAACACCTTC. The chain recombines TRBV5-5 with TRBJ1-2; 7 bases are shared with TRBD1. CDR1 is SGHKS, CDR2 YYEKEE, per germline (reference sequence). CDR3 size: 11 residues. The ends lost 4 bases at V and 12 bases at J; junction bases unmatched: 6.

This clone came up a few times. This chain joins TRBV10-1 and TRBJ2-1; D call uncertain. Trimming removed 6 bases from V and 7 bases from J, with 16 bases in between. CDR1 is WNHNN, CDR2 SYGVQD, per germline (reference sequence). CDR3 length equals 14 residues. CDR3 sequence reads: CASSLSHTSNEQFF. The CDR3 DNA reads TGCGCCAGCAGCTTATCCCATACATCGAATGAGCAGTTCTTC.

The rearrangement links TRBV6-2 or TRBV6-3 to TRBJ1-5; a weak D match, TRBD1 (5 bases). V lost 2 bases to trimming and J lost 7 bases, with 12 bases between them. The CDR3 runs to 14 residues. Germline CDR1 reads MNHEY; CDR2 reads SVGEGT. CDR3 region: CASSYGGISQPQHF. Written as DNA, the CDR3 is TGTGCCAGCAGTTACGGGGGGATAAGCCAGCCCCAGCATTTT.

The chain recombines TRBV27 with TRBJ1-2, with TRBD1 matching over 10 bases. The CDR3 totals 13 residues. The junction had 3 bases not matched to a gene; V was cut back by 5 bases and J by 6 bases. Germline loops: CDR1 MNHEY, CDR2 SMNVEV (reference sequence). CDR3 residues: CASSTGQGHGYTF. CDR3 DNA: TGTGCCAGCAGTACGGGACAGGGGCATGGCTACACCTTC.

J is TRBJ1-1 and V is TRBV6-1, with D uncertain. The V end was cut by 3 bases, the J end by 3 bases, with 14 bases between. Germline V gene data show CDR1 as MNHNS and CDR2 as SASEGT. This CDR3 has 15 amino acids. The CDR3 loop is CASSDAGDGDTEAFF. The DNA of the CDR3 is TGTGCCAGCAGTGATGCCGGGGATGGAGACACTGAAGCTTTCTTT.

V gene TRBV6-4 combines with J gene TRBJ2-7, with D perhaps matching TRBD2 (6 bases). The V and J ends lost 10 bases and 3 bases respectively, with 16 bases between them. CDR3 length: 13 amino acids. Germline values: CDR1 MRHNA, CDR2 SNTAGT. The CDR3 here is CATNSGLHYEQYF. The CDR3 DNA follows: TGTGCCACCAATTCGGGACTGCACTACGAGCAGTACTTC.

This chain connects TRBV2 to TRBJ2-7; 8 bases agree with TRBD1. Germline-derived CDR1 and CDR2 are SNHLY and FYNNEI. The CDR3 contains 12 residues. V shed 7 bases and J 1 base; nucleotides not matched to a gene: 0. CDR3 loop: CASNRGSYEQYF. The CDR3, as DNA: TGTGCCAGCAACAGGGGGTCCTACGAGCAGTACTTC.

The CDR3 region has the DNA TGTGCCAGCTCACCCTATAGGGGATCGAACACCGGGGAGCTGTTTTTT. It yields the protein CASSPYRGSNTGELFF. The gene calls are TRBV18 and TRBJ2-2; D possibly corresponds to TRBD1 (5 bases). The V end was cut by 3 bases, the J end by 0 bases, with 11 bases between. This CDR3 is 16 amino acids long. Germline V lookup: CDR1 KGHSH, CDR2 LQKENI.

V usage is TRBV19 and J usage is TRBJ1-2; D gene unclear. The CDR3 contains 13 residues. Trimming stripped 5 bases from V and 3 bases from J, with 10 bases between. CDR1 is LNHDA, CDR2 SQIVND, per germline (reference sequence). CDR3 sequence: CASSVSGDYGYTF. The CDR3 DNA is TGTGCCAGTAGTGTATCGGGAGACTATGGCTACACCTTC.